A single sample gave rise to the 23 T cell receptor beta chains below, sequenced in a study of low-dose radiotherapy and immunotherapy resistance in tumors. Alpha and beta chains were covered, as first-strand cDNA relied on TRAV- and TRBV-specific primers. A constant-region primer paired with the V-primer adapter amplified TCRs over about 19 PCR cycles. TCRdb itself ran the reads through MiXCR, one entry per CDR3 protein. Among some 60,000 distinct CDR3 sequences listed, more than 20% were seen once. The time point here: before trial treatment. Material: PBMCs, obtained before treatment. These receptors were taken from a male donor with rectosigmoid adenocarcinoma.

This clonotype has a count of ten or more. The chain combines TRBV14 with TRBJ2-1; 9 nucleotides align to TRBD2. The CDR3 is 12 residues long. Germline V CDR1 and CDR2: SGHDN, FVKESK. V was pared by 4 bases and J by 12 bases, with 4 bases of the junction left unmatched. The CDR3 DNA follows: TGTGCCAGCAGCCTGGGACTAGCCGGGCAGTTCTTC. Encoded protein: CASSLGLAGQFF.

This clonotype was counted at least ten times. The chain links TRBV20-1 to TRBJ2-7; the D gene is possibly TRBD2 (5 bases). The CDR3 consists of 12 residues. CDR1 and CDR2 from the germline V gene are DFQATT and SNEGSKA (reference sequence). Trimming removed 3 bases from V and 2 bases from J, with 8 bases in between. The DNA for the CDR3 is TGCAGTGCTAGCGCGGGCCCCTACGAGCAGTACTTC. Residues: CSASAGPYEQYF.

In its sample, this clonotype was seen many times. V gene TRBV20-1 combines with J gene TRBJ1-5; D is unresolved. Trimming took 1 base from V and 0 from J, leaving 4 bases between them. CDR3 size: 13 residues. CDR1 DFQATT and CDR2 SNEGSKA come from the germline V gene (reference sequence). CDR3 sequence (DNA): TGCAGTGCTAGAGTCGATAGCAATCAGCCCCAGCATTTT. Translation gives CSARVDSNQPQHF.

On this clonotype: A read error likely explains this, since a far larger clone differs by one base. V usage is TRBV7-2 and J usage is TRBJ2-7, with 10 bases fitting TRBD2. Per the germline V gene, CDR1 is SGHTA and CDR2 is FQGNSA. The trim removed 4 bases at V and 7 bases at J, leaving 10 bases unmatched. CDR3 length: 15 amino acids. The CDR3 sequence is CASSYQRGGYNEQYF. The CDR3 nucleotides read TGTGCCAGCAGCTACCAGCGGGGGGGGTACAATGAGCAGTACTTC. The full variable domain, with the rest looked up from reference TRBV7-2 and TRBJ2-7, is GAGVSQSPSNKVTEKGKDVELRCDPISGHTALYWYRQSLGQGLEFLIYFQGNSAPDKSGLPSDRFSAERTGGSVSTLTIQRTQQEDSAVYLCASSYQRGGYNEQYFGPGTRLTVT.

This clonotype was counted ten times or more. The CDR3 nucleotides are TGTGCCAGCAGCTTAGCTAGCGGGAGGGCCGAGGAGACCCAGTACTTC. Its translation is CASSLASGRAEETQYF. This rearrangement joins TRBV7-8 to TRBJ2-5, with 11 bases matching TRBD2. Germline CDR1 and CDR2: SGHVS and FQNEAQ. CDR3 length: 16 residues. V dropped 0 bases and J dropped 5; count of bases not matched to a gene: 5.

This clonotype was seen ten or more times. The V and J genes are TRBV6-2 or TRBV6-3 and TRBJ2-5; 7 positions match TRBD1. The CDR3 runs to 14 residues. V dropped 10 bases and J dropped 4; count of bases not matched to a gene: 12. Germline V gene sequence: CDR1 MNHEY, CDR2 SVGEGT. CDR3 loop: CATSPGTASETQYF. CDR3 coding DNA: TGTGCCACCTCACCCGGGACAGCCTCAGAGACCCAGTACTTC.

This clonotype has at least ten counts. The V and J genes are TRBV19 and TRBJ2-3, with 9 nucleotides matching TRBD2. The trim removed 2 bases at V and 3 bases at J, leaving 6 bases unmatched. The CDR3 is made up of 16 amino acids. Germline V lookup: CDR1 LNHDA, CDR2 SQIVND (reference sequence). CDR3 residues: CASSISASGETDTQYF. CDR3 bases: TGTGCCAGTAGTATATCGGCTAGCGGGGAAACAGATACGCAGTATTTT.

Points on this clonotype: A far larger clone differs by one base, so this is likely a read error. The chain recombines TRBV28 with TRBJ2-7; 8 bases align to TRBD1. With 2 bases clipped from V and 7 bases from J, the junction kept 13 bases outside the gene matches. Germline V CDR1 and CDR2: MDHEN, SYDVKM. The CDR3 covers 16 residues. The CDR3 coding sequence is TGTGCCAGCAGTTTAATTGGCAGGGGGCAGGACAATGAGCAGTACTTC. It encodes CASSLIGRGQDNEQYF.

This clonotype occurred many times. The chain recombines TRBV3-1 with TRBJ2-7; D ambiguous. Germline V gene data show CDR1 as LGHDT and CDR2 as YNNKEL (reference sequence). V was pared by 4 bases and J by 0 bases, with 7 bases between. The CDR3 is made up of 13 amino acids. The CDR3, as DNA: TGTGCCAGCAGCCTCAAGGGCTCCTACGAGCAGTACTTC. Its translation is CASSLKGSYEQYF.

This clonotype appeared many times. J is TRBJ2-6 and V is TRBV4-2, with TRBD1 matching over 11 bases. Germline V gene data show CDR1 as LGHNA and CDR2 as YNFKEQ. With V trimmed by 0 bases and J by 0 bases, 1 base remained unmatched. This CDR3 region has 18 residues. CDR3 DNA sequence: TGTGCCAGCAGCCAAGATGGGACAGGGGGCTCTGGGGCCAACGTCCTGACTTTC. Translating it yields CASSQDGTGGSGANVLTF.

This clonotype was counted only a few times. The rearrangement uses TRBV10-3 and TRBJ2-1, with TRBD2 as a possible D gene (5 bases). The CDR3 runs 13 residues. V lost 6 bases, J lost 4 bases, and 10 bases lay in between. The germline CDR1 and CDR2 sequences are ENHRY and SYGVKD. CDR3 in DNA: TGTGCCATCAGGGGATCGGGGTACAATGAGCAGTTCTTC. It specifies CAIRGSGYNEQFF.

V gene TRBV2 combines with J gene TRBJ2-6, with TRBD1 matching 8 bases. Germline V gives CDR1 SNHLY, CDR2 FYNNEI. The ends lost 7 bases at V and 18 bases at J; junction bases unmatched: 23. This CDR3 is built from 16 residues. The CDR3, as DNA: TGTGCCAGCACCCGGGACAGGATACTCTGGGGCCAACGTCAGACTTTC. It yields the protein CASTRDRILWGQRQTF.

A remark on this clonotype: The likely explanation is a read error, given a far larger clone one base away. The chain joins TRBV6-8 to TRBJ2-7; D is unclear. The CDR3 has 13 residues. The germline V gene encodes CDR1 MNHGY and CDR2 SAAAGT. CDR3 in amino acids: CASSLKPRYGQYF. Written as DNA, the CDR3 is TGTGCCAGCAGTCTCAAGCCCAGATACGGGCAGTACTTC.

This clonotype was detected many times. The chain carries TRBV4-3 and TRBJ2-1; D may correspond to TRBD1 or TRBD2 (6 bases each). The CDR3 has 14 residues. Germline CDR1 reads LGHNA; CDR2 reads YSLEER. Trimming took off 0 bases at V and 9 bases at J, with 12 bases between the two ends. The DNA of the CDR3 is TGCGCCAGCAGCCAAGATGGGGGCGGGGCTGAGCAGTTCTTC. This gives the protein CASSQDGGGAEQFF.

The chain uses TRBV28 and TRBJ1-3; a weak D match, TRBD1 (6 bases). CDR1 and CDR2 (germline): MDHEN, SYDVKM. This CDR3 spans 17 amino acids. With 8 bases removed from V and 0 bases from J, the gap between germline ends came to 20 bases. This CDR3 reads CASEGPDRHFSGNTIYF. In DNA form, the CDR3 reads TGTGCCAGCGAAGGTCCGGACAGACACTTCTCTGGAAACACCATATATTTT.

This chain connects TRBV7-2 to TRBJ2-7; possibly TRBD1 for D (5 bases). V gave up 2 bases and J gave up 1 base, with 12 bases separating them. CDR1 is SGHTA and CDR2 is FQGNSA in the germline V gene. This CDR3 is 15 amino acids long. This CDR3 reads CASSLLGQGSYEQYF. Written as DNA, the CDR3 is TGTGCCAGCAGCTTATTGGGGCAGGGTTCCTACGAGCAGTACTTC.

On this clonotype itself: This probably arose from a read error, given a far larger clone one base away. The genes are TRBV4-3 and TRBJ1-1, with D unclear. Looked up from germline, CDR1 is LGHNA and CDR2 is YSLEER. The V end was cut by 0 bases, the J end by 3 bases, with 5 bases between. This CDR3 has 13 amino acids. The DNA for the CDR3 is TGCGCCAGCAGCCAAGATCGGGACACTGAAGCTTTCTTT. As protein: CASSQDRDTEAFF.

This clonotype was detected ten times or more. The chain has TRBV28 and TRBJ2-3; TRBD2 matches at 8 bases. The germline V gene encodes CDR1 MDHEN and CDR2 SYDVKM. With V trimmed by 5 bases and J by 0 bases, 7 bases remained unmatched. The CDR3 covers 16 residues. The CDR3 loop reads CASSPPGGRSTDTQYF. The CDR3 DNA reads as TGTGCCAGCAGTCCCCCGGGGGGGCGTAGCACAGATACGCAGTATTTT.

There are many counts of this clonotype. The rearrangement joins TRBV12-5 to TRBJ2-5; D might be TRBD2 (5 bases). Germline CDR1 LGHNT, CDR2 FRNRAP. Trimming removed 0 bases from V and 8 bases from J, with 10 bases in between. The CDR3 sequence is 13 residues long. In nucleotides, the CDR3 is TGTGCTAGTGGTTTGGTAGTCGAGGGCACCCAGTACTTC. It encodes CASGLVVEGTQYF. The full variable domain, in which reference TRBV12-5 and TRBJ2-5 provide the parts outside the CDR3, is DARVTQTPRHKVTEMGQEVTMRCQPILGHNTVFWYRQTMMQGLELLAYFRNRAPLDDSGMPKDRFSAEMPDATLATLKIQPSEPRDSAVYFCASGLVVEGTQYFGPGTRLLVL.

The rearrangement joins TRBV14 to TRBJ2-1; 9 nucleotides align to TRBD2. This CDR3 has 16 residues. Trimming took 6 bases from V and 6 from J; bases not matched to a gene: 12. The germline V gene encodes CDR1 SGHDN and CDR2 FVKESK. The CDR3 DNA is TGTGCCAGCAGGCCAGATTTAGCGGGAGTCGGCAATGAGCAGTTCTTC. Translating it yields CASRPDLAGVGNEQFF. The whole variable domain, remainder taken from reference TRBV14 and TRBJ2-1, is EAGVTQFPSHSVIEKGQTVTLRCDPISGHDNLYWYRRVMGKEIKFLLHFVKESKQDESGMPNNRFLAERTGGTYSTLKVQPAELEDSGVYFCASRPDLAGVGNEQFFGPGTRLTVL.

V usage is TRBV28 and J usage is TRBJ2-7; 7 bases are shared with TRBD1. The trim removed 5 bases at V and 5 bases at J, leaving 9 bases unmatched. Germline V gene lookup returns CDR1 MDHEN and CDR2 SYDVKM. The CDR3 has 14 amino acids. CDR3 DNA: TGTGCCAGCAGTCAACAGGGGTCACCCCACGAGCAGTACTTC. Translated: CASSQQGSPHEQYF.

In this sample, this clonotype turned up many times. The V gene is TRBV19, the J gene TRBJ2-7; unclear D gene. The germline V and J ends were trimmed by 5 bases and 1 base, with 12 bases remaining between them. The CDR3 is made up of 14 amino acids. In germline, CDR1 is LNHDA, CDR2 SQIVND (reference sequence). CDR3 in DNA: TGTGCCAGTAGTCGGACGGTTCAATCCTACGAGCAGTACTTC. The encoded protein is CASSRTVQSYEQYF. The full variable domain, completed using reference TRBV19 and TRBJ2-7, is DGGITQSPKYLFRKEGQNVTLSCEQNLNHDAMYWYRQDPGQGLRLIYYSQIVNDFQKGDIAEGYSVSREKKESFPLTVTSAQKNPTAFYLCASSRTVQSYEQYFGPGTRLTVT.

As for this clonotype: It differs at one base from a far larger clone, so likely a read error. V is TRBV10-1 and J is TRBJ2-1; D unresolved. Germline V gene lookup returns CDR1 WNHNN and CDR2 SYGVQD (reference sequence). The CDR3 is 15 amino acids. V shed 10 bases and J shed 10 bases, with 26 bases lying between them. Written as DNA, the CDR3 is TGCGCCACCATCAGTGAGGCGGCAACCTCTTACGAGCAGTTCTTC. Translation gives CATISEAATSYEQFF.